Listed below are T cell receptor beta chains from one sample, sequenced in a study of human T cells and chemical hapten exposure. A single record per CDR3 protein comes from TCRdb applying MiXCR to the RACE reads. The table shows under 200,000 distinct CDR3 sequences, with around 30% occurring only once. The starting material was whole blood, obtained in connection with sensitization to the hapten diphenylcyclopropenone (DPC). Receptors were obtained from a woman aged 30 to 39 with alopecia areata. Some clones in this sample may be carry-over from other donors' samples. The CDR3 runs from the conserved cysteine through the conserved F or W. D genes are given only for firm matches. A clone size is listed for some rows: how often the clone was seen (once, few, many), or a class if it is expanded.

D gene: TRBD1; V gene: TRBV29-1; J gene: TRBJ1-2; clone size: few; CDR3 DNA: TGCAGCGTGTCAGGGACAGGGAACGGTGGCTACACCTTC; CDR3 protein: CSVSGTGNGGYTF
D gene: -; V gene: TRBV29-1; J gene: TRBJ2-7; clone size: -; CDR3 DNA: TGCAGCGTGGTTAGGACAGCCGGGGGTTACGAGCAGTACTTC; CDR3 protein: CSVVRTAGGYEQYF
D gene: -; V gene: TRBV7-2; J gene: TRBJ1-1; clone size: -; CDR3 DNA: TGTGCCAGCAGCGCAGGGACGGCAGATGAAGCTTTCTTT; CDR3 protein: CASSAGTADEAFF
D gene: -; V gene: TRBV6-5; J gene: TRBJ1-1; clone size: many; CDR3 DNA: TGTGCCAGCAGGGAGCTCGACAGGATTAACCCTGAAGCTTTCTTT; CDR3 protein: CASRELDRINPEAFF
D gene: -; V gene: TRBV7-2; J gene: TRBJ2-7; clone size: few; CDR3 DNA: TGTGCCAGCACCCCCGTTCCCCCCGGGGAGCAGTACTTC; CDR3 protein: CASTPVPPGEQYF
D gene: -; V gene: TRBV30; J gene: TRBJ2-1; clone size: -; CDR3 DNA: TGTGCCTGGAGCCCGGGACCCTTCAATGAGCAGTTCTTC; CDR3 protein: CAWSPGPFNEQFF
D gene: -; V gene: TRBV28; J gene: TRBJ1-2; clone size: few; CDR3 DNA: TGTGCCAGCAGTTTAAACTTTGAGGGCTACACCTTC; CDR3 protein: CASSLNFEGYTF
D gene: -; V gene: TRBV6-5; J gene: TRBJ2-7; clone size: few; CDR3 DNA: TGTGCCAGCAGCTCCAACAGGGAGCAGTACTTC; CDR3 protein: CASSSNREQYF
D gene: TRBD1; V gene: TRBV5-4; J gene: TRBJ2-7; clone size: few; CDR3 DNA: TGTGCCAGCAGCCGGACAGGGGGCAAGTACGAGCAGTACTTC; CDR3 protein: CASSRTGGKYEQYF
D gene: -; V gene: TRBV4-1; J gene: TRBJ2-7; clone size: few; CDR3 DNA: TGCGCCAGCAGCCAAGGTCGAGGTTACAGGGACCACGAGCAGTACTTC; CDR3 protein: CASSQGRGYRDHEQYF
D gene: -; V gene: TRBV6-2/TRBV6-3; J gene: TRBJ1-2; clone size: once; CDR3 DNA: TGTGCCAGCAGTTACTTTTCGTGGTACACCTTC; CDR3 protein: CASSYFSWYTF
D gene: -; V gene: TRBV10-3; J gene: TRBJ2-2; clone size: few; CDR3 DNA: TGTGCCATCAGCGAGAGGGCGGTCACCGGGGAGCTGTTTTTT; CDR3 protein: CAISERAVTGELFF
D gene: -; V gene: TRBV25-1; J gene: TRBJ2-7; clone size: -; CDR3 DNA: TGTGCCAGCAGTGATGGGGGAACCTACGAGCAGTACTTC; CDR3 protein: CASSDGGTYEQYF
D gene: -; V gene: TRBV5-1; J gene: TRBJ1-1; clone size: few; CDR3 DNA: TGCGCCAGCAGGAGCGTGAACACTGAAGCTTTCTTT; CDR3 protein: CASRSVNTEAFF
D gene: -; V gene: TRBV5-5; J gene: TRBJ1-6; clone size: -; CDR3 DNA: TGTGCCAGCAGCTTTCCGGACCAGGGGTACTCACCCCTCCACTTT; CDR3 protein: CASSFPDQGYSPLHF
D gene: TRBD2; V gene: TRBV2; J gene: TRBJ2-7; clone size: -; CDR3 DNA: TGTGCCAGCAGTCGGGCGCTAGCGGGGGTCGAGCAGTACTTC; CDR3 protein: CASSRALAGVEQYF
D gene: TRBD2; V gene: TRBV20-1; J gene: TRBJ2-3; clone size: -; CDR3 DNA: TGCAGTGCTAGGACTAGCGCGAGCACAGATACGCAGTATTTT; CDR3 protein: CSARTSASTDTQYF
D gene: -; V gene: TRBV20-1; J gene: TRBJ2-7; clone size: few; CDR3 DNA: TGCAGTGCTAGCGAGGGGATCTCCTACGAGCAGTACTTC; CDR3 protein: CSASEGISYEQYF
D gene: TRBD2; V gene: TRBV20-1; J gene: TRBJ2-1; clone size: many; CDR3 DNA: TGCAGTGCCAGGCCACTAGCGGGAGAAGAGAGTGAGCAGTTCTTC; CDR3 protein: CSARPLAGEESEQFF
D gene: TRBD2; V gene: TRBV28; J gene: TRBJ2-5; clone size: -; CDR3 DNA: TGTGCCAGCACCCTCGGAAGTAGCGGGGGGGCATGGGAGACCCAGTACTTC; CDR3 protein: CASTLGSSGGAWETQYF
D gene: -; V gene: TRBV7-3; J gene: TRBJ2-5; clone size: few; CDR3 DNA: TGTGCCAGCAGCTTAGACGGCCCCTCGACCCAGTACTTC; CDR3 protein: CASSLDGPSTQYF
D gene: -; V gene: TRBV29-1; J gene: TRBJ1-4; clone size: few; CDR3 DNA: TGCAGCGTTGAAGGGACAGAAGCAACTAATGAAAAACTGTTTTTT; CDR3 protein: CSVEGTEATNEKLFF
D gene: -; V gene: TRBV7-2; J gene: TRBJ2-1; clone size: -; CDR3 DNA: TGTGCCAGCAGCTTAACAGGGAGGAGTGAGCAGTTCTTC; CDR3 protein: CASSLTGRSEQFF
D gene: -; V gene: TRBV12-3/TRBV12-4; J gene: TRBJ1-6; clone size: -; CDR3 DNA: TGTGCCAGCAGTTTACGGTGGCAGTCGCCTAATTCACCCCTCCACTTT; CDR3 protein: CASSLRWQSPNSPLHF
D gene: -; V gene: TRBV27; J gene: TRBJ1-1; clone size: few; CDR3 DNA: TGTGCCAGCAGTATTTTGAGAGTCCCAACCCCAGGCACTGAAGCTTTCTTT; CDR3 protein: CASSILRVPTPGTEAFF
D gene: -; V gene: TRBV10-3; J gene: TRBJ2-7; clone size: few; CDR3 DNA: TGTGCCATCAGTGAGGCGAGGGGGAATGAGGGGGAGCAGTACTTC; CDR3 protein: CAISEARGNEGEQYF
D gene: TRBD2; V gene: TRBV20-1; J gene: TRBJ2-5; clone size: -; CDR3 DNA: TGCAGTGCTTACCCCACTAGCGGACTACAAGAGACCCAGTACTTC; CDR3 protein: CSAYPTSGLQETQYF
D gene: -; V gene: TRBV20-1; J gene: TRBJ2-5; clone size: -; CDR3 DNA: TGCAGTGCTAGGAGGACGCAGACCCAGTACTTC; CDR3 protein: CSARRTQTQYF
D gene: TRBD1; V gene: TRBV4-3; J gene: TRBJ1-1; clone size: -; CDR3 DNA: TGCGCCAGCAGCCAAGACACCCGGACAGGAGCTTTCTTT; CDR3 protein: CASSQDTRTGAFF
D gene: -; V gene: TRBV28; J gene: TRBJ1-1; clone size: few; CDR3 DNA: TGTGCCAGCAGTTTGGGGACCGAGAACACTGAAGCTTTCTTT; CDR3 protein: CASSLGTENTEAFF
D gene: -; V gene: TRBV7-8; J gene: TRBJ2-2; clone size: -; CDR3 DNA: TGTGTCAGCAGGAGGGCCGACACCGGGGAGCTGTTTTTT; CDR3 protein: CVSRRADTGELFF
D gene: -; V gene: TRBV29-1; J gene: TRBJ2-5; clone size: few; CDR3 DNA: TGCAGCGTTGTTCGAGAGACCCAGTACTTC; CDR3 protein: CSVVRETQYF
D gene: TRBD1; V gene: TRBV7-2; J gene: TRBJ2-3; clone size: -; CDR3 DNA: TGTGCCAGCAGCGCGACAGGGGGCGCAGATACGCAGTATTTT; CDR3 protein: CASSATGGADTQYF
D gene: -; V gene: TRBV7-2; J gene: TRBJ2-1; clone size: -; CDR3 DNA: TGTGCCAGCAGCCATAGTTACAATGAGCAGTTCTTC; CDR3 protein: CASSHSYNEQFF
D gene: -; V gene: TRBV10-3; J gene: TRBJ1-6; clone size: few; CDR3 DNA: TGTGCCATCAGTGATGGGCAGGGTGAGTCACCCCTCCACTTT; CDR3 protein: CAISDGQGESPLHF
D gene: -; V gene: TRBV28; J gene: TRBJ1-2; clone size: -; CDR3 DNA: TGTGCCAGCAGCCCGACGGTTTTCTACGACTACACCTTC; CDR3 protein: CASSPTVFYDYTF
D gene: -; V gene: TRBV10-3; J gene: TRBJ2-7; clone size: few; CDR3 DNA: TGTGCCATCAGTGAGACCCAACAGGGATTGGCCTACGAGCAGTACTTC; CDR3 protein: CAISETQQGLAYEQYF
D gene: -; V gene: TRBV6-5; J gene: TRBJ2-3; clone size: -; CDR3 DNA: TGTGCCAGCCGATCGGGGTGGACCACAGATACGCAGTATTTT; CDR3 protein: CASRSGWTTDTQYF
D gene: -; V gene: TRBV6-4; J gene: TRBJ2-2; clone size: -; CDR3 DNA: TGTGCCAGCAGTGCCGGCCCGGTGAACACCGGGGAGCTGTTTTTT; CDR3 protein: CASSAGPVNTGELFF
D gene: -; V gene: TRBV4-1; J gene: TRBJ2-5; clone size: -; CDR3 DNA: TGCGCCAGCAGCCAATTGGGAATTCCGCAAGAGACCCAGTACTTC; CDR3 protein: CASSQLGIPQETQYF
D gene: -; V gene: TRBV28; J gene: TRBJ1-5; clone size: few; CDR3 DNA: TGTGCCAGCAGCCTAGGGGGGGCAAGGAATCAGCCCCAGCATTTT; CDR3 protein: CASSLGGARNQPQHF
D gene: TRBD2; V gene: TRBV29-1; J gene: TRBJ2-3; clone size: -; CDR3 DNA: TGCAGCGTCGTCGGACTAGCGGGAGGGGCAGATACGCAGTATTTT; CDR3 protein: CSVVGLAGGADTQYF
D gene: -; V gene: TRBV28; J gene: TRBJ2-1; clone size: -; CDR3 DNA: TGTGCCAGCAGTTCCCCCCGCGGCGCAGGGCAAACTAGCAATGAGCAGTTCTTC; CDR3 protein: CASSSPRGAGQTSNEQFF
D gene: -; V gene: TRBV5-6; J gene: TRBJ1-3; clone size: few; CDR3 DNA: TGTGCCAGCAGCTTGATGAAGGGAAACACCATATATTTT; CDR3 protein: CASSLMKGNTIYF
D gene: -; V gene: TRBV4-3; J gene: TRBJ2-7; clone size: few; CDR3 DNA: TGCGCCAGCAGCCAAGGGGACGCCGTCCGCGAGCAGTACTTC; CDR3 protein: CASSQGDAVREQYF
D gene: -; V gene: TRBV10-3; J gene: TRBJ1-6; clone size: few; CDR3 DNA: TGTGCCCACCGGCGCGGTGGTAATTCACCCCTCCACTTT; CDR3 protein: CAHRRGGNSPLHF
D gene: TRBD1; V gene: TRBV29-1; J gene: TRBJ2-4; clone size: -; CDR3 DNA: TGCAGCGTGCTGGGACAGGGGGCTGGGAACATTCAGTACTTC; CDR3 protein: CSVLGQGAGNIQYF
D gene: -; V gene: TRBV29-1; J gene: TRBJ2-5; clone size: few; CDR3 DNA: TGCAGCGTTGAAGCTAGCGCCCAAGAGACCCAGTACTTC; CDR3 protein: CSVEASAQETQYF
D gene: -; V gene: TRBV9; J gene: TRBJ2-5; clone size: -; CDR3 DNA: TGTGCCAGCAGCGTAGTTGGGACATTACAAGAGACCCAGTACTTC; CDR3 protein: CASSVVGTLQETQYF
D gene: -; V gene: TRBV4-3; J gene: TRBJ2-7; clone size: few; CDR3 DNA: TGCGCCAGCAGCCAAGTCGCCAGCTCCTACGAGCAGTACTTC; CDR3 protein: CASSQVASSYEQYF
D gene: -; V gene: TRBV7-6; J gene: TRBJ2-3; clone size: -; CDR3 DNA: TGTGCCAGCAGCTCCAGGGGAAATTCAGGCACAGATACGCAGTATTTT; CDR3 protein: CASSSRGNSGTDTQYF